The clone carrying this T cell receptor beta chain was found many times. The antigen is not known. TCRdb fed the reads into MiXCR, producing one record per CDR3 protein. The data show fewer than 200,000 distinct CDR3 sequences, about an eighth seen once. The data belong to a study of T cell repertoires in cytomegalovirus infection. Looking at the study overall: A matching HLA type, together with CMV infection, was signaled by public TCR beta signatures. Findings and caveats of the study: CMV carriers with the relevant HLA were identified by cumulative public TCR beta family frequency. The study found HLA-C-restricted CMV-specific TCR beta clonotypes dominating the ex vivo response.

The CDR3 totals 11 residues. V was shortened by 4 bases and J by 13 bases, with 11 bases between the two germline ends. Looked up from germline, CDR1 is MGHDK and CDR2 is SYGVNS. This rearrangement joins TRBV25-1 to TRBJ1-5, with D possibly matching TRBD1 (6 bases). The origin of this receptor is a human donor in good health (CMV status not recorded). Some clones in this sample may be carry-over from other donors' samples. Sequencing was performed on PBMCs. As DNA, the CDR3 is TGTGCCAGCAGTGGAGGGGGTGGACAGCATTTT. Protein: CASSGGGGQHF.